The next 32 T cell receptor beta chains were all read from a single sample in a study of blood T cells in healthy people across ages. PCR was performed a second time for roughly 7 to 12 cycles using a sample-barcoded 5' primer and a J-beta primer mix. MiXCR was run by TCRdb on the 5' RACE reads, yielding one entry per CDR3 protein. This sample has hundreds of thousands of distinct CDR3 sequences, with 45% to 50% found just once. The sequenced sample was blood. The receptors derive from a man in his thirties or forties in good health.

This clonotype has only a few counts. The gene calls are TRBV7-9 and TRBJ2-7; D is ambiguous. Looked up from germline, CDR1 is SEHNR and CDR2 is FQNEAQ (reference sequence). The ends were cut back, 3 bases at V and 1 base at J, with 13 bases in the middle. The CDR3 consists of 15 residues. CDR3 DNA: TGTGCCAGCAGCTTGGAGCTGGGAAGTTCCTACGAGCAGTACTTC. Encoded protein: CASSLELGSSYEQYF.

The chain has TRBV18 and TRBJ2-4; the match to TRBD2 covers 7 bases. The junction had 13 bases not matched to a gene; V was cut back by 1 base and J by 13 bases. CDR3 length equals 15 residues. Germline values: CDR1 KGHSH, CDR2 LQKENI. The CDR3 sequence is CASSPLGTMRNEQYF. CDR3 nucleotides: TGTGCCAGCTCACCACTGGGGACTATGCGCAATGAGCAGTACTTC.

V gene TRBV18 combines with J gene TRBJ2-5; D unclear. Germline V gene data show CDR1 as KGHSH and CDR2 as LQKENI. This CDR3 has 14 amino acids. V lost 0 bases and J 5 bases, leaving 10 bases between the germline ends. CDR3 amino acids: CASSPPNSPETQYF. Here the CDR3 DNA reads TGTGCCAGCTCACCACCTAATTCACCCGAGACCCAGTACTTC.

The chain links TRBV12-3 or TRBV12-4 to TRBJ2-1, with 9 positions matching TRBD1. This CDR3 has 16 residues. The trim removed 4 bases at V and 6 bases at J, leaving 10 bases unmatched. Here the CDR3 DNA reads TGTGCCAGCAGTTACGCCGGGACAGGGTACCGCAATGAGCAGTTCTTC. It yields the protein CASSYAGTGYRNEQFF.

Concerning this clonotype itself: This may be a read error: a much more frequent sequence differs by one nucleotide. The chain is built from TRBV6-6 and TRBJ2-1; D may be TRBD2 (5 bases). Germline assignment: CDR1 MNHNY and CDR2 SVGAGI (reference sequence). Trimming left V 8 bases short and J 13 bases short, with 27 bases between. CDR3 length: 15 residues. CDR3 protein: CASYTPAGPRETQFF. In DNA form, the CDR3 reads TGTGCCAGCTATACGCCGGCGGGTCCTAGGGAGACCCAGTTCTTC.

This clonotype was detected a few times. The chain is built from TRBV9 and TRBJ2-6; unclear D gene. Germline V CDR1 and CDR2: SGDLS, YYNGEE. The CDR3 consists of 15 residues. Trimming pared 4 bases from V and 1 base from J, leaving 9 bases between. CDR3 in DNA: TGTGCCAGCAGCAGGGATCTTTCTGGGGCCAACGTCCTGACTTTC. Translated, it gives CASSRDLSGANVLTF.

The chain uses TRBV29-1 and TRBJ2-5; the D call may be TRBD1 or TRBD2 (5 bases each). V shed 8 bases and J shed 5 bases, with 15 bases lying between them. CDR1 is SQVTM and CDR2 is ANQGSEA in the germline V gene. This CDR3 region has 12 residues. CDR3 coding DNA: TGCAGCCGGAAGGGGCCGGGGGAGACCCAGTACTTC. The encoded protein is CSRKGPGETQYF.

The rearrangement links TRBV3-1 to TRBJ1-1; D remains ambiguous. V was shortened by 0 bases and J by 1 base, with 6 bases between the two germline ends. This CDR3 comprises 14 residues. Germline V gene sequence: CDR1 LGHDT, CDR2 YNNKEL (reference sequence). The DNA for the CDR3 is TGTGCCAGCAGCCAAGAACAACGGAACACTGAAGCTTTCTTT. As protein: CASSQEQRNTEAFF.

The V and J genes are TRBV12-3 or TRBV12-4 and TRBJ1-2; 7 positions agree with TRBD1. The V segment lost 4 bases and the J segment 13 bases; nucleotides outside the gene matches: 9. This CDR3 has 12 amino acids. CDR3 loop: CASSSDRVKSTF. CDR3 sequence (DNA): TGTGCCAGCAGTTCCGACAGGGTAAAAAGCACCTTC.

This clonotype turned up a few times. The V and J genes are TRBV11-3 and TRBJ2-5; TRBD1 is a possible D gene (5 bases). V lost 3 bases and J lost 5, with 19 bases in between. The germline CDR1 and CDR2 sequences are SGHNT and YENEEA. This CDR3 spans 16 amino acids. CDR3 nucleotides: TGTGCCAGCAGCTTCGAGTTAGGGGCTTTGGGGGAGACCCAGTACTTC. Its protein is CASSFELGALGETQYF.

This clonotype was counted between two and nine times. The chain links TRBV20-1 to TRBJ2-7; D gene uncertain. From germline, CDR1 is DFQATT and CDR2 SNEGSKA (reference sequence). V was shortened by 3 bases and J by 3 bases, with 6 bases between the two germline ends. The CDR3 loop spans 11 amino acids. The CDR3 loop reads CSASDNYEQYF. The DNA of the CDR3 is TGCAGTGCTAGTGACAACTACGAGCAGTACTTC.

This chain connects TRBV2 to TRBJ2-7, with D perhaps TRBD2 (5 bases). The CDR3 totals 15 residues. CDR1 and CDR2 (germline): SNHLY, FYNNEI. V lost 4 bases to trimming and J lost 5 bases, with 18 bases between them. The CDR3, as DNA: TGTGCCAGCAGTGCTTCGGCAGGCGGGCTGAACGAGCAGTACTTC. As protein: CASSASAGGLNEQYF.

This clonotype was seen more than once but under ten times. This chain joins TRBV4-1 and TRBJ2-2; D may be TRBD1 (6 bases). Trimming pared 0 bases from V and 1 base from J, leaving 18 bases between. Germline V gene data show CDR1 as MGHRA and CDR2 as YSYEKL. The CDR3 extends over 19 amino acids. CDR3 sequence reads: CASSQDPFIRRGNTGELFF. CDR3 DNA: TGCGCCAGCAGCCAAGATCCCTTCATACGCAGGGGGAACACCGGGGAGCTGTTTTTT.

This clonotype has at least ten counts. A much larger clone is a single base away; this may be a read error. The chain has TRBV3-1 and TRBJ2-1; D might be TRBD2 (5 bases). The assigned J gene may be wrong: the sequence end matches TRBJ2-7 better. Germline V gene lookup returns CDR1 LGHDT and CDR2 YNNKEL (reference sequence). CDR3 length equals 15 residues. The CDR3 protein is CASSQGLWTYNEQYF. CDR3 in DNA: TGTGCCAGCAGCCAAGGACTATGGACCTACAATGAGCAGTACTTC.

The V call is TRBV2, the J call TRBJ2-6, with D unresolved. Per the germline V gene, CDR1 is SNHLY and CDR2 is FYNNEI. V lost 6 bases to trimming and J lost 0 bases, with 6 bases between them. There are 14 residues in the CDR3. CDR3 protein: CASRMLSGANVLTF. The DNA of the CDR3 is TGTGCCAGCAGGATGCTCTCTGGGGCCAACGTCCTGACTTTC.

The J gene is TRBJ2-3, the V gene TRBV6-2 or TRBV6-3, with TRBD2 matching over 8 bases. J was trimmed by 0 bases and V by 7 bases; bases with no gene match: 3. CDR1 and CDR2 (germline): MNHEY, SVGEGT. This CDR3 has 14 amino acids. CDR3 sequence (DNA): TGTGCCAGCAAACCGGGGGGGAGCACAGATACGCAGTATTTT. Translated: CASKPGGSTDTQYF.

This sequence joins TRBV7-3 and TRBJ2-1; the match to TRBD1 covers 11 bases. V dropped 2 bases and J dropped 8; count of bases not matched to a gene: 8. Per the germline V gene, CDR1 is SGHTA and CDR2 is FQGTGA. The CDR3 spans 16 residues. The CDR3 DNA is TGTGCCAGCAGCTTAGATTCCGGGACAGGGGGTTATGAGCAGTTCTTC. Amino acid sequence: CASSLDSGTGGYEQFF.

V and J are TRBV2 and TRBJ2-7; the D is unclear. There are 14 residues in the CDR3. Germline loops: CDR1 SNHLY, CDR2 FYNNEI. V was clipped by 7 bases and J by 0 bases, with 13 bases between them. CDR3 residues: CASMRTTTSYEQYF. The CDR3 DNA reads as TGTGCCAGCATGAGGACGACCACCTCCTACGAGCAGTACTTC.

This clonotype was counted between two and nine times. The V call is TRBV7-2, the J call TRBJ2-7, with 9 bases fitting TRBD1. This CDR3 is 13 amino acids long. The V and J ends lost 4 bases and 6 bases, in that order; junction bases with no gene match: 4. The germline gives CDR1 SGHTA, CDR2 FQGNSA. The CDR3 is CASSSGQGSEQYF. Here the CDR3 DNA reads TGTGCCAGCAGCTCGGGACAGGGATCCGAGCAGTACTTC.

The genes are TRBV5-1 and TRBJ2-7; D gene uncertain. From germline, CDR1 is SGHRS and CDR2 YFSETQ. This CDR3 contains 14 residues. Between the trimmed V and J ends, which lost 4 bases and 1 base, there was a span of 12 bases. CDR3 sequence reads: CASSGDSGSYEQYF. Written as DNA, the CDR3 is TGCGCCAGCAGCGGGGATTCCGGGTCCTACGAGCAGTACTTC.

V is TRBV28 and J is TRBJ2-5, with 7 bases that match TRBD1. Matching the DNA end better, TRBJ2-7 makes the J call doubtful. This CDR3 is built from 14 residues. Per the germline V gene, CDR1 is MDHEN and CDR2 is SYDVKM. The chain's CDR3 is CASSTTTGVAEQYF. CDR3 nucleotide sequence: TGTGCCAGCAGTACAACTACAGGGGTTGCCGAGCAGTACTTC.

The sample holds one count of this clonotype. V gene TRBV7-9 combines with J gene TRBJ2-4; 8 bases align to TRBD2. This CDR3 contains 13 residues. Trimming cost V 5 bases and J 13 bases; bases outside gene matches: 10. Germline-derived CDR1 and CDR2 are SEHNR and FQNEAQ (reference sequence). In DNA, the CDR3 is TGTGCCAGCAGCCAACCGGGGGGGCAAGAGCAGTACTTC. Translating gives CASSQPGGQEQYF.

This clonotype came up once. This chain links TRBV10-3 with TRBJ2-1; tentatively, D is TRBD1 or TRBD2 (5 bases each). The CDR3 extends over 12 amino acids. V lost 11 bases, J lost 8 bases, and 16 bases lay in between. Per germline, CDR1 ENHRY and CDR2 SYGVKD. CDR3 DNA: TGTGCCCTTGGGGGACCGGCCGATGAGCAGTTCTTC. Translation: CALGGPADEQFF.

CDR3 in amino acids: CSASDTSYNEQFF. CDR3 in DNA: TGCAGTGCTTCTGACACCTCCTACAATGAGCAGTTCTTC. This sequence joins TRBV20-1 and TRBJ2-1; D not resolved. The CDR3 consists of 13 residues. CDR1 DFQATT and CDR2 SNEGSKA come from the germline V gene (reference sequence). V lost 5 bases, J lost 0 bases, and 8 bases lay in between.

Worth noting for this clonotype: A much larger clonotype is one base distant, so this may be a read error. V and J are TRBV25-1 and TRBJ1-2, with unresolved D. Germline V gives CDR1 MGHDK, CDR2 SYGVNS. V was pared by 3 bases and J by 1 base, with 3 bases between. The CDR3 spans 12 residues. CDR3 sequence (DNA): TGTGCCAGCAGTGACATTAACTATGGCTACACCTTC. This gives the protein CASSDINYGYTF.

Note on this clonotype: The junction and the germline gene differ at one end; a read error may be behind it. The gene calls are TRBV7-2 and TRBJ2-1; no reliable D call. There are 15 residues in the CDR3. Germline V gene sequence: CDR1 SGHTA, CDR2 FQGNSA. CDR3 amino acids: CASSLALSSYDEQFF. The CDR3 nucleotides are TGTGCCAGCAGCTTAGCCCTTAGCTCCTACGATGAGCAGTTCTTC. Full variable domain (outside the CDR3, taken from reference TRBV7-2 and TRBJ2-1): GAGVSQSPSNKVTEKGKDVELRCDPISGHTALYWYRQSLGQGLEFLIYFQGNSAPDKSGLPSDRFSAERTGGSVSTLTIQRTQQEDSAVYLCASSLALSSYDEQFFGPGTRLTVL.

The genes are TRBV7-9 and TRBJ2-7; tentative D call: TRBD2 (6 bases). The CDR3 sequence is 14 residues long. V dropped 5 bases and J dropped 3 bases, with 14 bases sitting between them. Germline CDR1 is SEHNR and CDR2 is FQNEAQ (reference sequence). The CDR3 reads CASSPGGGLYEQYF. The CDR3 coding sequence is TGTGCCAGCAGCCCCGGAGGAGGGCTCTACGAGCAGTACTTC.

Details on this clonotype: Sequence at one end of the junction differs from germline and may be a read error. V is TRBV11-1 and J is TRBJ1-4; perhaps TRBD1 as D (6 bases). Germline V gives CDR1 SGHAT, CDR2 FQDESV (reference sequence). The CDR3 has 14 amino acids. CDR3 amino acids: CAGSSTGGSEKLFF. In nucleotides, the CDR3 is TGTGCCGGCAGCTCGACAGGTGGAAGTGAAAAACTGTTTTTT. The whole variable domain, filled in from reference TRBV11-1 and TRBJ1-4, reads EAEVAQSPRYKITEKSQAVAFWCDPISGHATLYWYRQILGQGPELLVQFQDESVVDDSQLPKDRFSAERLKGVDSTLKIQPAELGDSAMYLCAGSSTGGSEKLFFGSGTQLSVL.

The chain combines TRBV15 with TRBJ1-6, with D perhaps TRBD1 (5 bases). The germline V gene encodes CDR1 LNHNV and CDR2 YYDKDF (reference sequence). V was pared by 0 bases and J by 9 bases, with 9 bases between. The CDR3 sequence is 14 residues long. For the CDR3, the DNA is TGTGCCACCAGCAGAGACAGGACAAGTTCACCCCTCCACTTT. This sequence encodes CATSRDRTSSPLHF.

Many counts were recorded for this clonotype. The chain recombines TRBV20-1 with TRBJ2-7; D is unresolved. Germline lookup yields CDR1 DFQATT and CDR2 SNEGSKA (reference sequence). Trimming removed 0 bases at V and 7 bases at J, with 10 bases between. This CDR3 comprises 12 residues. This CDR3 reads CSAREALQEQYF. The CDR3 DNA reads TGCAGTGCTAGAGAAGCCCTCCAAGAGCAGTACTTC.

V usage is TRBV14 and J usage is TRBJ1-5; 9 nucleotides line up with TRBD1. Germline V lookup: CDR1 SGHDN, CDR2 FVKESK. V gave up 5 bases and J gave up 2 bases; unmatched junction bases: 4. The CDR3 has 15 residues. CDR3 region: CASSDGTGRNQPQHF. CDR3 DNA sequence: TGTGCCAGCAGCGATGGGACAGGGCGCAATCAGCCCCAGCATTTT. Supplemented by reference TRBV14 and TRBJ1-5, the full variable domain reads EAGVTQFPSHSVIEKGQTVTLRCDPISGHDNLYWYRRVMGKEIKFLLHFVKESKQDESGMPNNRFLAERTGGTYSTLKVQPAELEDSGVYFCASSDGTGRNQPQHFGDGTRLSIL.

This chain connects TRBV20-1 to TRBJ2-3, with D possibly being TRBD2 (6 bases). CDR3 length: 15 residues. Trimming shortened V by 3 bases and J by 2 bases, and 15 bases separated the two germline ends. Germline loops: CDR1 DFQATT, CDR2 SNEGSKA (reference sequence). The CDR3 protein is CSASPPAGHTDTQYF. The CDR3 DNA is TGCAGTGCTAGTCCCCCCGCGGGGCACACAGATACGCAGTATTTT.